Below, one T cell receptor beta chain is given with its context. This sample is part of a study of technical replicates of blood from a handful of donors. Assay: immunoSEQ multiplex PCR; the TCRdb copy retains only in-frame clones and omits some. This sample carries approximately 70,000 clones, less than 98% of them seen once, and the ten largest clones take about 0.31%. The V gene's germline CDR1 is SQVTM and CDR2 ANQGSEA. V shed 2 bases, J shed 4 bases, and the junction held 9 bases outside the gene matches. This CDR3 has 16 residues. This chain uses TRBV29-1 with TRBJ2-2, with 8 bases aligning to TRBD1. The clonotype originates from a human donor in good health. The sample comprised T cells isolated from PBMCs. The CDR3: CSVEPQGAKVTGELFF. CDR3 DNA: TGCAGCGTTGAACCCCAGGGGGCGAAGGTCACCGGGGAGCTGTTTTTT.